This TCR beta chain is drawn from a study of a mutant IDH1 vaccine in newly diagnosed glioma. For the study at large: In some groups vaccination began 4-6 weeks post-radiotherapy; others received it with temozolomide. The earlier regimen, radiotherapy, temozolomide, or both, was most often both.

CDR1 is LNHDA, CDR2 SQIVND, per germline (reference sequence). The CDR3 has 12 residues. The trim removed 4 bases at V and 12 bases at J, leaving 4 bases unmatched. The method was immunoSEQ multiplex PCR; TCRdb's version includes in-frame clones alone and lacks a portion of them. The table includes 53,000 or so clones, approximately 78% detected once. This clone was counted between two and nine times. What it binds is unknown. Sample time point: week 5, during vaccination. Vaccination comprised doses that each held 300 ug of mutant IDH1 20-mer peptide, plus topical imiquimod. Source: PBMCs, taken from a glioma patient whose treatment included an IDH1 peptide vaccine. The chain is built from TRBV19 and TRBJ1-4; 8 positions match TRBD1. This clonotype was sampled from a man aged 50 or older with glioma. For the CDR3, the DNA is TGTGCCAGTAGTACCCGACAGGGGCAACTGTTTTTT. Its translation: CASSTRQGQLFF. Drawing the rest from reference TRBV19 and TRBJ1-4, the complete variable domain is DGGITQSPKYLFRKEGQNVTLSCEQNLNHDAMYWYRQDPGQGLRLIYYSQIVNDFQKGDIAEGYSVSREKKESFPLTVTSAQKNPTAFYLCASSTRQGQLFFGSGTQLSVL.